This T cell receptor (beta chain) was profiled in a study of T cells in Graves' hyperthyroidism and ophthalmopathy. Study-wide findings and caveats: Most clonotypes expanded in the thyroid (above 0.001) were also present in blood.

Using RNA transcripts as the source, TCR beta CDR3 regions were amplified. The study used the HTBI primer set for a first-round RT-PCR of the TCR CDR3. TCRdb re-called the multiplex PCR reads with MiXCR, one entry per CDR3 protein. The repertoire consists of roughly 180,000 distinct CDR3 sequences, with about 9.4% occurring once and the leading ten covering approximately 20%. As regards this clonotype: Its antigen remains unidentified. Germline and junction disagree at one end, which may indicate a read error.

The patients, who ranged from 18 to 65 in age, presented with newly diagnosed hyperthyroidism lasting under 2 months. This CDR3 comprises 12 residues. CDR1 and CDR2 from the germline V gene are DFQATT and SNEGSKA (reference sequence). The clonotype originates from a woman under 30 with Graves' hyperthyroidism that later progressed to Graves' ophthalmopathy. The sequenced sample was blood. The chain links TRBV20-1 to TRBJ1-2; 8 bases align to TRBD1. The CDR3 spells CGGDRGNYGYTF. The CDR3 nucleotides are TGTGGTGGTGACAGGGGCAACTATGGCTACACCTTC.